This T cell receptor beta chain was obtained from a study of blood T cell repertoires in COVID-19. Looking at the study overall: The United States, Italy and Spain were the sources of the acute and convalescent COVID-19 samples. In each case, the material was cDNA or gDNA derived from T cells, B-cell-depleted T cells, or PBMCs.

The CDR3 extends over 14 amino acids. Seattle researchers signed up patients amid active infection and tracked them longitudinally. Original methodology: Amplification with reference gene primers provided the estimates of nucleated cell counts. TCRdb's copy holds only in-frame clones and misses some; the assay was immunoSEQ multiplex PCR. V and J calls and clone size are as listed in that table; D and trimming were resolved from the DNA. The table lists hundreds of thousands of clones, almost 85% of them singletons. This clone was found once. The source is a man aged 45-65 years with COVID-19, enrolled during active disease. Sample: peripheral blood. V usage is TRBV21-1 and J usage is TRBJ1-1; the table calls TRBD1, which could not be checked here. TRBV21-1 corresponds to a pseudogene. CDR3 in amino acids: CASSKSLKGAEAFF. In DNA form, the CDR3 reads TGTGCCAGCAGCAAAAGTCTAAAGGGGGCTGAAGCTTTCTTT.